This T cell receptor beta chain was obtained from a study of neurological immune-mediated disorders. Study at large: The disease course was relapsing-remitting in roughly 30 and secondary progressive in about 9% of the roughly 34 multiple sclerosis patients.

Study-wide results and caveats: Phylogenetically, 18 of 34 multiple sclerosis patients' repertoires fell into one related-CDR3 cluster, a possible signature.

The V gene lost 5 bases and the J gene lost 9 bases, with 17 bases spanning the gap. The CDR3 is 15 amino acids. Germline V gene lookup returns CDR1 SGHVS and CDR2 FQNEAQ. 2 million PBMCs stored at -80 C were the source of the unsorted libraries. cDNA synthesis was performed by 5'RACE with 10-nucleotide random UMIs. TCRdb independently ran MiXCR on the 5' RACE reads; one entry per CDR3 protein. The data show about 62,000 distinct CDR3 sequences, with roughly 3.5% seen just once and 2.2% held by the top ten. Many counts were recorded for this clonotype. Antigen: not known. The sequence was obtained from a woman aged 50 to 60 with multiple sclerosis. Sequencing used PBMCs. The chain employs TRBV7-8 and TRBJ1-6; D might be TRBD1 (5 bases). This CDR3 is CASSRDGGSISPLHF. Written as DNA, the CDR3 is TGTGCCAGCAGCCGGGACGGGGGGTCTATTTCACCCCTCCACTTT.